A selection of T cell receptor beta chains follows, all from one sample in a study of blood T cell repertoires in COVID-19. Sequencing was performed with immunoSEQ multiplex PCR; in TCRdb, only in-frame clones are kept and a portion is missing. The sample holds more than 300,000 clones, around nine tenths seen once. The sequencing input was PBMCs or T cells enriched from blood (not recorded which). These receptors were obtained from a woman aged 25 to 39 who had been exposed to COVID-19. The CDR3 runs from the conserved cysteine through the conserved F or W. Each record gives: clone size, J gene, D gene, V gene, CDR3 protein, CDR3 DNA. A D gene is named only where the DNA matches it firmly. Expanded clones are given a class, and other clones once, few, many or no size at all.

clone size: once; J gene: TRBJ1-3; D gene: NA; V gene: TRBV10-3; CDR3 protein: CATYGATHGVGNTIYF; CDR3 DNA: TGTGCCACCTACGGTGCCACACACGGGGTCGGAAACACCATATATTTT
clone size: NA; J gene: TRBJ1-1; D gene: NA; V gene: TRBV10-3; CDR3 protein: CAISGGGGGTEAFF; CDR3 DNA: TGTGCCATCAGCGGGGGCGGGGGAGGTACTGAAGCTTTCTTT
clone size: NA; J gene: TRBJ1-2; D gene: NA; V gene: TRBV5-4; CDR3 protein: CASSLPSRGEYGYTF; CDR3 DNA: TGTGCCAGCAGCTTGCCCTCTCGGGGGGAATATGGCTACACCTTC
clone size: NA; J gene: TRBJ2-7; D gene: NA; V gene: TRBV10-3; CDR3 protein: CAITASLGRDSYEQYF; CDR3 DNA: TGTGCCATCACCGCCAGCCTGGGCAGGGATTCCTACGAGCAGTACTTC
clone size: once; J gene: TRBJ1-2; D gene: NA; V gene: TRBV30; CDR3 protein: CAWSALRFNAF; CDR3 DNA: TGTGCCTGGAGTGCGTTGCGGTTTAACGCCTTC
clone size: NA; J gene: TRBJ1-5; D gene: TRBD1; V gene: TRBV7-6; CDR3 protein: CASSLADVDRDNQPQHF; CDR3 DNA: TGTGCCAGCAGCTTAGCTGACGTAGACAGGGACAATCAGCCCCAGCATTTT
clone size: NA; J gene: TRBJ1-1; D gene: TRBD1; V gene: TRBV29-1; CDR3 protein: CSDGQGAKNTEAFF; CDR3 DNA: TGCAGCGATGGACAGGGGGCGAAGAACACTGAAGCTTTCTTT
clone size: NA; J gene: TRBJ2-1; D gene: NA; V gene: TRBV10-3; CDR3 protein: CAISGVFRGEQFF; CDR3 DNA: TGTGCCATCAGTGGAGTCTTCCGTGGTGAGCAGTTCTTC
clone size: NA; J gene: TRBJ1-2; D gene: NA; V gene: TRBV6-1; CDR3 protein: CASSEQGTFNYGYTF; CDR3 DNA: TGTGCCAGCAGTGAACAGGGGACATTTAACTATGGCTACACCTTC
clone size: NA; J gene: TRBJ1-6; D gene: TRBD1; V gene: TRBV5-6; CDR3 protein: CASSFDRGSSPLHF; CDR3 DNA: TGTGCCAGCAGCTTTGACAGGGGAAGTTCACCCCTCCACTTT
clone size: NA; J gene: TRBJ1-5; D gene: TRBD1; V gene: TRBV19; CDR3 protein: CASTLGQYNQPQHF; CDR3 DNA: TGTGCCAGTACCCTGGGACAGTACAATCAGCCCCAGCATTTT
clone size: NA; J gene: TRBJ1-3; D gene: NA; V gene: TRBV7-9; CDR3 protein: CASSITGKLNTIYF; CDR3 DNA: TGTGCCAGCAGCATCACAGGGAAGCTAAACACCATATATTTT
clone size: NA; J gene: TRBJ1-3; D gene: NA; V gene: TRBV15; CDR3 protein: CATSRDKGTGNTIYF; CDR3 DNA: TGTGCCACCAGCAGAGATAAGGGGACTGGAAACACCATATATTTT
clone size: NA; J gene: TRBJ1-2; D gene: NA; V gene: TRBV27; CDR3 protein: CASRSSNSNYGYTF; CDR3 DNA: TGTGCCAGCAGAAGTTCTAACTCTAACTATGGCTACACCTTC
clone size: NA; J gene: TRBJ1-2; D gene: NA; V gene: TRBV6-1; CDR3 protein: CASSEAGWDYGYTF; CDR3 DNA: TGTGCCAGCAGTGAGGCAGGTTGGGACTATGGCTACACCTTC
clone size: NA; J gene: TRBJ1-2; D gene: TRBD1; V gene: TRBV9; CDR3 protein: CASSVTGGALGYTF; CDR3 DNA: TGTGCCAGCAGCGTCACAGGGGGTGCTCTTGGCTACACCTTC
clone size: NA; J gene: TRBJ1-5; D gene: TRBD1; V gene: TRBV12-5; CDR3 protein: CASGLATGGAFNQPQHF; CDR3 DNA: TGTGCTAGTGGTTTGGCCACAGGGGGCGCTTTCAATCAGCCCCAGCATTTT
clone size: NA; J gene: TRBJ1-4; D gene: TRBD1; V gene: TRBV18; CDR3 protein: CASSRSGTATNEKLFF; CDR3 DNA: TGTGCCAGCTCACGTTCCGGGACAGCAACTAATGAAAAACTGTTTTTT
clone size: NA; J gene: TRBJ1-2; D gene: NA; V gene: TRBV3-1/TRBV3-2; CDR3 protein: CASTADTNYGYTF; CDR3 DNA: TGTGCCAGCACCGCAGACACTAACTATGGCTACACCTTC
clone size: NA; J gene: TRBJ1-6; D gene: TRBD1; V gene: TRBV6-5; CDR3 protein: CASSQQGANSPLHF; CDR3 DNA: TGTGCCAGCAGTCAACAGGGGGCTAATTCACCCCTCCACTTT
clone size: NA; J gene: TRBJ1-5; D gene: NA; V gene: TRBV19; CDR3 protein: CASRIGYRGPQHF; CDR3 DNA: TGTGCCAGTAGGATAGGTTATCGGGGGCCCCAGCATTTT
clone size: once; J gene: TRBJ1-1; D gene: NA; V gene: TRBV5-5; CDR3 protein: CASRRGLLDSAFF; CDR3 DNA: TGTGCCAGCAGACGAGGCCTATTGGACAGCGCTTTCTTT
clone size: NA; J gene: TRBJ2-7; D gene: NA; V gene: TRBV3-1/TRBV3-2; CDR3 protein: CASSQVGGYEQYF; CDR3 DNA: TGTGCCAGCAGCCAGGTGGGGGGCTACGAGCAGTACTTC
clone size: NA; J gene: TRBJ1-6; D gene: NA; V gene: TRBV7-2; CDR3 protein: CASGGAYYNSPLHF; CDR3 DNA: TGTGCCTCCGGGGGGGCGTACTATAATTCACCCCTCCACTTT
clone size: few; J gene: TRBJ2-7; D gene: TRBD2; V gene: TRBV6-2/TRBV6-3; CDR3 protein: CASSYNLAGRDNPYEQYF; CDR3 DNA: TGTGCCAGCAGTTACAATCTAGCGGGGAGAGACAACCCCTACGAGCAGTACTTC
clone size: NA; J gene: TRBJ2-1; D gene: TRBD2; V gene: TRBV19; CDR3 protein: CASRQRSGVYNEQFF; CDR3 DNA: TGTGCCAGTAGGCAGCGGAGCGGGGTTTACAATGAGCAGTTCTTC
clone size: few; J gene: TRBJ2-1; D gene: NA; V gene: TRBV5-4; CDR3 protein: CASSLVGQRAKQFF; CDR3 DNA: TGTGCCAGCAGCTTGGTTGGCCAGAGGGCCAAGCAGTTCTTC
clone size: NA; J gene: TRBJ2-2; D gene: TRBD1; V gene: TRBV4-2; CDR3 protein: CASTHLQGDTGELFF; CDR3 DNA: TGTGCCAGCACCCACCTACAGGGGGACACCGGGGAGCTGTTTTTT
clone size: NA; J gene: TRBJ1-1; D gene: NA; V gene: TRBV11-2; CDR3 protein: CASSLGFRGTEAFF; CDR3 DNA: TGTGCCAGCAGCTTAGGATTCAGGGGCACTGAAGCTTTCTTT
clone size: NA; J gene: TRBJ2-7; D gene: TRBD2; V gene: TRBV12-3/TRBV12-4; CDR3 protein: CASLPAGGREQYF; CDR3 DNA: TGTGCCAGCCTCCCAGCGGGGGGGCGAGAGCAGTACTTC
clone size: NA; J gene: TRBJ1-1; D gene: TRBD1; V gene: TRBV2; CDR3 protein: CASGRDSGTEAFF; CDR3 DNA: TGTGCCAGCGGTAGGGACAGCGGGACTGAAGCTTTCTTT
clone size: NA; J gene: TRBJ1-1; D gene: NA; V gene: TRBV4-3; CDR3 protein: CASSQDRRGEAFF; CDR3 DNA: TGCGCCAGCAGCCAAGATCGTCGGGGTGAAGCTTTCTTT
clone size: NA; J gene: TRBJ1-6; D gene: TRBD1; V gene: TRBV27; CDR3 protein: CASSRDRVDNSPLHF; CDR3 DNA: TGTGCCAGCAGTCGCGACAGGGTGGATAATTCACCCCTCCACTTT
clone size: NA; J gene: TRBJ1-3; D gene: NA; V gene: TRBV7-9; CDR3 protein: CASSLVGGGSGNTIYF; CDR3 DNA: TGTGCCAGCAGCTTAGTGGGTGGAGGCTCTGGAAACACCATATATTTT
clone size: NA; J gene: TRBJ2-7; D gene: NA; V gene: TRBV30; CDR3 protein: CAWSLTGNYEQYF; CDR3 DNA: TGTGCCTGGAGTCTCACAGGGAACTACGAGCAGTACTTC
clone size: NA; J gene: TRBJ1-4; D gene: NA; V gene: TRBV5-1; CDR3 protein: CASSLQGSEKLFF; CDR3 DNA: TGCGCCAGCAGCTTACAGGGATCTGAAAAACTGTTTTTT
clone size: NA; J gene: TRBJ2-5; D gene: TRBD2; V gene: TRBV10-3; CDR3 protein: CAVRTSGGAWETQYF; CDR3 DNA: TGTGCCGTCCGGACTAGCGGGGGGGCATGGGAGACCCAGTACTTC
clone size: NA; J gene: TRBJ1-1; D gene: NA; V gene: TRBV25-1; CDR3 protein: CATGGLGEAFF; CDR3 DNA: TGTGCCACCGGGGGGCTCGGTGAAGCTTTCTTT
clone size: NA; J gene: TRBJ2-4; D gene: NA; V gene: TRBV7-9; CDR3 protein: CASSLASSPTKDKNIQYF; CDR3 DNA: TGTGCCAGCAGCTTAGCGTCCTCGCCGACTAAGGACAAAAACATTCAGTACTTC
clone size: NA; J gene: TRBJ2-7; D gene: TRBD1; V gene: TRBV2; CDR3 protein: CASRKSGGPYEQYF; CDR3 DNA: TGTGCCAGCAGGAAATCAGGGGGCCCCTACGAGCAGTACTTC
clone size: NA; J gene: TRBJ2-1; D gene: TRBD2; V gene: TRBV5-4; CDR3 protein: CASSLEASGSYNEQFF; CDR3 DNA: TGTGCCAGCAGCTTGGAGGCTAGCGGCTCCTACAATGAGCAGTTCTTC
clone size: NA; J gene: TRBJ2-7; D gene: TRBD2; V gene: TRBV29-1; CDR3 protein: CSVAPGTSGGPYEQYF; CDR3 DNA: TGCAGCGTCGCACCTGGGACTAGCGGGGGGCCCTACGAGCAGTACTTC
clone size: NA; J gene: TRBJ2-2; D gene: NA; V gene: TRBV7-2; CDR3 protein: CASSLAGGDTGELFF; CDR3 DNA: TGTGCCAGCAGCTTAGCAGGAGGCGACACCGGGGAGCTGTTTTTT
clone size: NA; J gene: TRBJ2-7; D gene: NA; V gene: TRBV25-1; CDR3 protein: CASSGFSDIYSYEQYF; CDR3 DNA: TGTGCCAGCAGTGGCTTCTCAGACATCTACTCCTACGAGCAGTACTTC
clone size: NA; J gene: TRBJ2-1; D gene: TRBD2; V gene: TRBV9; CDR3 protein: CASSVLAGGPFDEQFF; CDR3 DNA: TGTGCCAGCAGCGTGTTAGCGGGGGGCCCTTTCGATGAGCAGTTCTTC